The sequence of this TCR beta chain was determined in a study of blood T cells in healthy people across ages. Study findings and constraints: Diversity figures derived from one million T cells were judged to underestimate the true value.

This clonotype has ten or more counts. Antigen: not known. A second PCR, run for roughly 7 to 12 cycles, used a sample-barcoded 5' primer plus a J-beta primer mix. TCRdb re-called the 5' RACE reads with MiXCR, one entry per CDR3 protein. The sample carries approximately 730,000 distinct CDR3 sequences, more than 40% recorded once. The CDR3 length is 14 residues. J gave up 7 bases and V 4 bases, and 1 base lay outside the gene matches. This sequence was found in a woman in her sixties or seventies in good health. The V and J genes are TRBV12-3 or TRBV12-4 and TRBJ2-1; 13 positions agree with TRBD2. The sequenced material came from blood. CDR3 loop: CASSWTSGSNEQFF. The CDR3 coding sequence is TGTGCCAGCAGTTGGACTAGCGGGAGTAATGAGCAGTTCTTC.